These 12 T cell receptor beta chains share one sample of origin, sequenced in a study of blood T cell repertoires in COVID-19. Sequencing was performed with immunoSEQ multiplex PCR; in TCRdb, only in-frame clones are kept and a portion is missing. This table holds about 250,000 clones, around nine tenths found once. The source material was PBMCs or T cells enriched from blood (not recorded which). All receptors derive from a woman aged 18-30 years who had recovered from COVID-19.

This chain connects TRBV28 to TRBJ2-1; 8 bases fit TRBD2. CDR3 length equals 14 residues. The germline V gene has CDR1 MDHEN and CDR2 SYDVKM. J lost 15 bases, V lost 3 bases, and 13 bases had no gene match. In nucleotides, the CDR3 is TGTGCCAGCAGTTTTCCCAGGACTAGCCCCACTTTGTTCTTC. This sequence encodes CASSFPRTSPTLFF.

The chain uses TRBV6-6 and TRBJ1-2; D remains unclear. The germline gives CDR1 MNHNY, CDR2 SVGAGI (reference sequence). The CDR3 has 15 residues. Trimming stripped 5 bases from V and 6 bases from J, with 19 bases between. The CDR3 DNA reads TGTGCCAGCAGTGGAAGGAGGGCGGAGGCTAATGGCTACACCTTC. Translated: CASSGRRAEANGYTF.

The chain is built from TRBV2 and TRBJ2-1; D may be TRBD1 (5 bases). This CDR3 has 17 residues. Trimming shortened V by 2 bases and J by 2 bases, and 16 bases separated the two germline ends. Looked up from germline, CDR1 is SNHLY and CDR2 is FYNNEI. CDR3 bases: TGTGCCAGCAGTGAATACCTTAATCAGGGAACCTACAATGAGCAGTTCTTC. Translated: CASSEYLNQGTYNEQFF. Looking up the rest from reference TRBV2 and TRBJ2-1 gives the full variable domain: EPEVTQTPSHQVTQMGQEVILRCVPISNHLYFYWYRQILGQKVEFLVSFYNNEISEKSEIFDDQFSVERPDGSNFTLKIRSTKLEDSAMYFCASSEYLNQGTYNEQFFGPGTRLTVL.

The chain couples TRBV9 to TRBJ1-2; D remains unclear. The CDR3 contains 12 residues. Germline values: CDR1 SGDLS, CDR2 YYNGEE. Trimming removed 3 bases from V and 4 bases from J, with 7 bases in between. The CDR3 DNA is TGTGCCAGCAGCGGGACTCTCTATGGCTACACCTTC. It encodes CASSGTLYGYTF.

The chain couples TRBV4-1 to TRBJ2-5; D is ambiguous. V was pared by 0 bases and J by 4 bases, with 15 bases between. The germline CDR1 and CDR2 sequences are MGHRA and YSYEKL. The CDR3 length is 16 residues. CDR3 loop: CASSQDFTRLRETQYF. Here the CDR3 DNA reads TGCGCCAGCAGCCAAGACTTTACCAGGCTCAGAGAGACCCAGTACTTC.

The J gene is TRBJ1-2, the V gene TRBV27, with 8 bases aligning to TRBD1. V trimming: 5 bases; J trimming: 2 bases; junction bases outside the gene matches: 4. Germline V gene lookup returns CDR1 MNHEY and CDR2 SMNVEV (reference sequence). This CDR3 comprises 14 residues. CDR3 sequence (DNA): TGTGCCAGCAGTGTGGACAGGGCCAACTATGGCTACACCTTC. As protein: CASSVDRANYGYTF.

The chain employs TRBV28 and TRBJ2-3; 11 bases map to TRBD1. This CDR3 spans 15 amino acids. CDR1 is MDHEN, CDR2 SYDVKM, per germline. V lost 3 bases, J lost 3 bases, and 2 bases stayed unmatched. CDR3 sequence: CASSFGQGATDTQYF. The CDR3 DNA reads TGTGCCAGCAGTTTCGGACAGGGGGCAACAGATACGCAGTATTTT.

The gene calls are TRBV19 and TRBJ2-1, with D uncertain. CDR1 and CDR2 from the germline V gene are LNHDA and SQIVND (reference sequence). Deletions cut 1 base from V and 5 bases from J, with 6 bases between. The CDR3 has 13 amino acids. CDR3 nucleotide sequence: TGTGCCAGTAGTATAGGGCAGAACAATGAGCAGTTCTTC. It is translated as CASSIGQNNEQFF.

This chain connects TRBV28 to TRBJ1-6; unclear D gene. Germline V gene data show CDR1 as MDHEN and CDR2 as SYDVKM. CDR3 length: 14 amino acids. V lost 3 bases to trimming and J lost 3 bases, with 6 bases between them. This CDR3 reads CASSFYSYNSPLHF. The CDR3 nucleotides are TGTGCCAGCAGTTTCTACAGCTATAATTCACCCCTCCACTTT. The whole variable domain, remainder taken from reference TRBV28 and TRBJ1-6, is DVKVTQSSRYLVKRTGEKVFLECVQDMDHENMFWYRQDPGLGLRLIYFSYDVKMKEKGDIPEGYSVSREKKERFSLILESASTNQTSMYLCASSFYSYNSPLHFGNGTRLTVT.

This chain links TRBV5-6 with TRBJ2-4; D is possibly TRBD2 (5 bases). Trimming removed 4 bases at V and 8 bases at J, with 19 bases between. The CDR3 runs 15 residues. From germline, CDR1 is SGHDT and CDR2 YYEEEE. The CDR3 DNA follows: TGTGCCAGCAGCGGGCAGGCCGGGGTGTGGGACATTCAGTACTTC. Its translation: CASSGQAGVWDIQYF.

The chain employs TRBV19 and TRBJ1-6; possible D gene TRBD1, 6 bases. CDR1 is LNHDA, CDR2 SQIVND, per germline (reference sequence). The CDR3 runs 14 residues. The V end was cut by 1 base, the J end by 9 bases, with 10 bases between. The CDR3 loop is CASSIGTVFSPLHF. The CDR3 bases are TGTGCCAGTAGTATAGGGACAGTCTTTTCACCCCTCCACTTT.

The V call is TRBV5-6, the J call TRBJ1-1, with TRBD1 matching 8 bases. The germline V gene has CDR1 SGHDT and CDR2 YYEEEE. The CDR3 totals 12 residues. The junction had 3 bases not matched to a gene; V was cut back by 4 bases and J by 7 bases. CDR3 protein: CASSGQGNEAFF. CDR3 nucleotides: TGTGCCAGCAGCGGACAGGGAAATGAAGCTTTCTTT.